This note documents a single T cell receptor (beta chain) sequence. This CDR3 is 15 amino acids long. The V end lost 2 bases, the J end lost 0 bases, and 9 bases lay between the germline ends. The germline V gene has CDR1 LGHNA and CDR2 YNFKEQ. The authors ran a second PCR of about 7 to 11 cycles using a sample-barcoded 5' primer and a J-beta primer mix. Via MiXCR, TCRdb re-called the 5' RACE reads, giving one row per CDR3 protein. Found here are more than 1.4 million distinct CDR3 sequences, roughly 40% of them singletons; the top ten hold roughly 7.9%. The data derive from a study of blood T cells in healthy people across ages.

The origin of this receptor is a young woman in good health. The chain couples TRBV4-2 to TRBJ2-3; D ambiguous. The sequencing input was blood. In DNA form, the CDR3 reads TGTGCCAGCAGCCAACGGGCAGAGAGCACAGATACGCAGTATTTT. It translates to CASSQRAESTDTQYF.